The sample holds many counts of the clone carrying this TCR beta chain. Antigen specificity is unknown. The source of the sample is a study of CD8 T cells in ankylosing spondylitis. Study-wide results and limits: A motif in TCR beta, a set of under ten highly homologous variants, appeared characteristic of ankylosing spondylitis blood.

The CDR3 runs 16 residues. Between the trimmed V and J ends, which lost 5 bases and 2 bases, there was a span of 16 bases. The germline gives CDR1 SGHAT, CDR2 FQDESV (reference sequence). TCRdb itself ran the 5' RACE reads through MiXCR, one entry per CDR3 protein. The data show around 490,000 distinct CDR3 sequences, over 4% seen once. The rearrangement uses TRBV11-1 and TRBJ2-1; no clear D gene. This clonotype was sampled from a male donor with ankylosing spondylitis. Sequenced sample: blood, either unsorted or a sorted T cell fraction (not recorded which). For the CDR3, the DNA is TGTGCCAGCAGCCATCCGACATGGGAAACCTACAATGAGCAGTTCTTC. Protein product: CASSHPTWETYNEQFF.